These 28 T cell receptor beta chains were sequenced from one sample in a study of long-term antiretroviral therapy in people with HIV. immunoSEQ v3.0 was run at survey level. The protocol was immunoSEQ multiplex PCR, while the TCRdb copy is restricted to in-frame clones and leaves out a portion. Of tens of thousands of clones listed, approximately 88% are singletons. Material: unsorted PBMCs, obtained about 4.1 years after starting antiretroviral therapy. The receptors were sampled from a man younger than 40 with HIV.

Written as DNA, the CDR3 is TGTGCCAGCGGGGTCGCCGGGGAGCTGTTTTTT. It encodes CASGVAGELFF. V is TRBV2 and J is TRBJ2-2; D gene unclear. CDR3 length: 11 residues. V dropped 8 bases and J dropped 6 bases, with 7 bases sitting between them. Per the germline V gene, CDR1 is SNHLY and CDR2 is FYNNEI.

The V and J genes are TRBV28 and TRBJ2-7, with 13 bases identical to TRBD2. V trimming: 4 bases; J trimming: 4 bases; junction bases outside the gene matches: 7. Germline V gives CDR1 MDHEN, CDR2 SYDVKM. The CDR3 contains 16 residues. CDR3 sequence (DNA): TGTGCCAGCAGTTCGCCTCGGACTAGCGGGAGTTACGAGCAGTACTTC. It yields the protein CASSSPRTSGSYEQYF.

This clone came up a few times. The chain combines TRBV2 with TRBJ2-5; 8 bases line up with TRBD1. This CDR3 has 13 amino acids. V was pared by 7 bases and J by 4 bases, with 5 bases of the junction left unmatched. Germline V gives CDR1 SNHLY, CDR2 FYNNEI. CDR3 sequence (DNA): TGTGCCAGCAAGCCAACAGGGGGAGAGACCCAGTACTTC. It translates to CASKPTGGETQYF.

V usage is TRBV5-1 and J usage is TRBJ2-1, with 10 nucleotides matching TRBD2. The germline V gene has CDR1 SGHRS and CDR2 YFSETQ. V shed 2 bases, J shed 7 bases, and the junction held 6 bases outside the gene matches. The CDR3 loop spans 15 amino acids. CDR3 sequence: CASSLGLADTNEQFF. CDR3 sequence (DNA): TGCGCCAGCAGCTTAGGACTAGCGGATACAAATGAGCAGTTCTTC.

This chain uses TRBV9 with TRBJ2-3; TRBD2 matches at 11 bases. V lost 3 bases, J lost 1 base, and 22 bases stayed unmatched. The germline gives CDR1 SGDLS, CDR2 YYNGEE. The CDR3 has 22 residues. CDR3 protein: CASSDAVLAGEVPKRRTDTQYF. CDR3 nucleotide sequence: TGTGCCAGCAGCGACGCGGTACTAGCGGGAGAAGTCCCCAAACGGCGCACAGATACGCAGTATTTT.

This clone was seen a single time. J is TRBJ2-3 and V is TRBV4-2, with TRBD2 matching over 7 bases. CDR1 and CDR2 (germline): LGHNA, YNFKEQ. The CDR3 runs to 17 residues. J was trimmed by 5 bases and V by 0 bases; bases with no gene match: 11. CDR3 loop: CASSQERSAGVGDTQYF. The CDR3 coding sequence is TGTGCCAGCAGCCAAGAAAGGTCGGCGGGAGTGGGAGATACGCAGTATTTT.

V gene TRBV19 combines with J gene TRBJ2-1; 10 nucleotides align to TRBD2. The V segment lost 0 bases and the J segment 6 bases; nucleotides outside the gene matches: 8. CDR1 is LNHDA and CDR2 is SQIVND in the germline V gene (reference sequence). This CDR3 is built from 17 residues. CDR3 DNA sequence: TGTGCCAGTAGTATAGATCCCCCTAGCGGGAGCCCCAATGAGCAGTTCTTC. Translating gives CASSIDPPSGSPNEQFF.

This clone has just one count. This sequence joins TRBV29-1 and TRBJ1-1; the D gene is possibly TRBD1 (6 bases). Germline V CDR1 and CDR2: SQVTM, ANQGSEA. The CDR3 loop spans 14 amino acids. Trimming pared 5 bases from V and 1 base from J, leaving 14 bases between. The CDR3: CSVIRDTGNTEAFF. The CDR3 nucleotides are TGCAGCGTTATACGGGACACCGGGAACACTGAAGCTTTCTTT.

The CDR3: CASIEDGHYGYTF. In DNA form, the CDR3 reads TGTGCCAGCATCGAGGACGGACACTATGGCTACACCTTC. The V and J genes are TRBV5-6 and TRBJ1-2; D remains unclear. Trimming pared 6 bases from V and 3 bases from J, leaving 12 bases between. The germline V gene has CDR1 SGHDT and CDR2 YYEEEE. This CDR3 is built from 13 residues.

V gene TRBV6-6 combines with J gene TRBJ1-1, with a weak D call TRBD1 (5 bases). The CDR3 is 13 residues long. In germline, CDR1 is MNHNY, CDR2 SVGAGI (reference sequence). The ends were cut back, 8 bases at V and 3 bases at J, with 13 bases in the middle. CDR3 protein: CASRDGADTEAFF. CDR3 sequence (DNA): TGTGCCAGCCGGGACGGGGCGGACACTGAAGCTTTCTTT.

There are a few counts of this clone. V is TRBV2 and J is TRBJ1-4; D gene uncertain. The CDR3 runs to 14 residues. Between the trimmed V and J ends, which lost 3 bases and 3 bases, there was a span of 8 bases. Germline lookup yields CDR1 SNHLY and CDR2 FYNNEI. The CDR3 sequence: CASSEAVSNEKLFF. For the CDR3, the DNA is TGTGCCAGCAGTGAGGCAGTCTCTAATGAAAAACTGTTTTTT.

In its sample, this clone was seen a few times. CDR3 nucleotide sequence: TGTGCCAGCAGCCAGTCCGGGACGAAATCCTACGAGCAGTACTTC. Its protein is CASSQSGTKSYEQYF. The chain is built from TRBV9 and TRBJ2-7, with D perhaps TRBD1 or TRBD2 (5 bases each). V gave up 4 bases and J gave up 1 base, with 15 bases separating them. The CDR3 consists of 15 residues. Germline V CDR1 and CDR2: SGDLS, YYNGEE.

This chain joins TRBV5-1 and TRBJ2-4; possibly TRBD1 for D (5 bases). The germline CDR1 and CDR2 sequences are SGHRS and YFSETQ. With 0 bases removed from V and 1 base from J, the gap between germline ends came to 5 bases. CDR3 size: 14 residues. In DNA, the CDR3 is TGCGCCAGCAGCTTGGCAGGGGCCAAAAACATTCAGTACTTC. Its protein is CASSLAGAKNIQYF.

The chain couples TRBV29-1 to TRBJ1-5; a weak D match, TRBD1 (5 bases). Trimming shortened V by 6 bases and J by 5 bases, and 14 bases separated the two germline ends. Per the germline V gene, CDR1 is SQVTM and CDR2 is ANQGSEA. The CDR3 consists of 13 residues. The CDR3 spells CSVSGDLDQPQHF. CDR3 in DNA: TGCAGCGTCTCGGGGGACCTAGATCAGCCCCAGCATTTT.

This clone has a single count. The chain has TRBV4-1 and TRBJ2-3; the match to TRBD2 covers 9 bases. V trimming: 3 bases; J trimming: 7 bases; junction bases outside the gene matches: 11. CDR1 and CDR2 from the germline V gene are MGHRA and YSYEKL. CDR3 length: 16 residues. The CDR3 nucleotides are TGCGCCAGCAGCCAGCCCGGGGGGACTAGCTTATATACGCAGTATTTT. Protein: CASSQPGGTSLYTQYF.

V and J are TRBV6-4 and TRBJ2-3; 9 nucleotides agree with TRBD2. CDR1 is MRHNA and CDR2 is SNTAGT in the germline V gene. CDR3 length equals 15 residues. V dropped 3 bases and J dropped 1; count of bases not matched to a gene: 2. CDR3 protein: CASSDVAGGTDTQYF. The DNA for the CDR3 is TGTGCCAGCAGTGATGTAGCGGGGGGCACAGATACGCAGTATTTT.

This clone has just a few counts. The V and J genes are TRBV7-9 and TRBJ1-4, with D unresolved. Trimming pared 3 bases from V and 5 bases from J, leaving 13 bases between. The CDR3 covers 15 residues. In germline, CDR1 is SEHNR, CDR2 FQNEAQ (reference sequence). The CDR3 bases are TGTGCCAGCAGCTTGGTAGAAGGGCGCAATGAAAAACTGTTTTTT. Protein: CASSLVEGRNEKLFF. Full variable domain (missing parts from reference TRBV7-9 and TRBJ1-4): DTGVSQNPRHKITKRGQNVTFRCDPISEHNRLYWYRQTLGQGPEFLTYFQNEAQLEKSRLLSDRFSAERPKGSFSTLEIQRTEQGDSAMYLCASSLVEGRNEKLFFGSGTQLSVL.

CDR3 sequence reads: CASSEPVAGGSLEQYF. The CDR3, as DNA: TGTGCCAGCAGCGAGCCCGTGGCAGGGGGGTCTCTCGAGCAGTACTTC. The rearrangement joins TRBV7-9 to TRBJ2-7, with TRBD1 as a possible D gene (7 bases). V shed 5 bases and J shed 6 bases, with 23 bases lying between them. The CDR3 runs to 16 residues. The germline gives CDR1 SEHNR, CDR2 FQNEAQ (reference sequence).

The CDR3 region is CASSARQGTYGYTF. The CDR3 bases are TGTGCCAGCAGTGCCCGACAGGGAACCTATGGCTACACCTTC. The rearrangement uses TRBV6-1 and TRBJ1-2; 7 bases map to TRBD1. This CDR3 comprises 14 residues. Germline-derived CDR1 and CDR2 are MNHNS and SASEGT. The V segment lost 4 bases and the J segment 4 bases; nucleotides outside the gene matches: 6.

About this clone itself: Mismatch with germline at one junction end may stem from a read error. DNA of the CDR3: TGTGCTAGCAGCTTCGGGAGGGGGAATCAAGAGACCCAGTACTTC. Amino acid sequence: CASSFGRGNQETQYF. The chain couples TRBV7-7 to TRBJ2-5; 8 positions agree with TRBD2. The CDR3 contains 15 residues. In germline, CDR1 is SSHAT, CDR2 FNYEAQ (reference sequence).

The V call is TRBV5-6, the J call TRBJ1-1, with D possibly being TRBD1 (5 bases). In germline, CDR1 is SGHDT, CDR2 YYEEEE. V was clipped by 4 bases and J by 4 bases, with 8 bases between them. The CDR3 is made up of 12 amino acids. The CDR3 spells CASSPGSTEAFF. For the CDR3, the DNA is TGTGCCAGCAGCCCAGGGAGCACTGAAGCTTTCTTT. The full variable domain, its missing parts supplied by reference TRBV5-6 and TRBJ1-1, is DAGVTQSPTHLIKTRGQQVTLRCSPKSGHDTVSWYQQALGQGPQFIFQYYEEEERQRGNFPDRFSGHQFPNYSSELNVNALLLGDSALYLCASSPGSTEAFFGQGTRLTVV.

The chain combines TRBV2 with TRBJ2-3; 9 bases are shared with TRBD2. Trimming removed 7 bases from V and 1 base from J; junction bases left unmatched: 9. The CDR3 extends over 16 amino acids. Germline CDR1 SNHLY, CDR2 FYNNEI. CDR3 nucleotide sequence: TGTGCCAGCATCATGCGGGGGGGCCTTGGCACAGATACGCAGTATTTT. Residues: CASIMRGGLGTDTQYF.

This clone was observed a single time. The CDR3 here is CSARGGPDTGELFF. The CDR3 DNA reads as TGCAGTGCCAGGGGGGGGCCCGACACCGGGGAGCTGTTTTTT. This chain links TRBV29-1 with TRBJ2-2, with D perhaps matching TRBD1 or TRBD2 (7 bases each). The CDR3 is made up of 14 amino acids. The germline gives CDR1 SQVTM, CDR2 ANQGSEA.

The J gene is TRBJ2-1, the V gene TRBV7-9; the D gene is possibly TRBD1 (6 bases). The germline CDR1 and CDR2 sequences are SEHNR and FQNEAQ (reference sequence). The germline V and J ends were trimmed by 1 base and 4 bases, with 11 bases remaining between them. This CDR3 comprises 15 residues. In nucleotides, the CDR3 is TGTGCCAGCAGCTTAGTTAGGGGGATATACAATGAGCAGTTCTTC. It codes for CASSLVRGIYNEQFF.

The J gene is TRBJ2-7, the V gene TRBV30; a possible D gene is TRBD2 (6 bases). Germline CDR1 reads GTSNPN; CDR2 reads SVGIG (reference sequence). The germline V and J ends were trimmed by 1 base and 2 bases, with 9 bases remaining between them. The length of the CDR3 is 13 residues. CDR3 loop: CAWSARGAYEQYF. Written as DNA, the CDR3 is TGTGCCTGGAGTGCGCGGGGAGCCTACGAGCAGTACTTC.

DNA of the CDR3: TGTGCCAGCAGGGCCGGGACAGGGGTCTCCTACGAGCAGTACTTC. This codes for CASRAGTGVSYEQYF. V gene TRBV28 combines with J gene TRBJ2-7; 10 bases are shared with TRBD1. Losses at the gene ends were 6 bases for V and 0 bases for J; bases not matched to a gene: 5. Germline V gene data show CDR1 as MDHEN and CDR2 as SYDVKM. This CDR3 region has 15 residues.

This chain connects TRBV4-3 to TRBJ2-1, with D uncertain. The CDR3 length is 12 residues. V was clipped by 4 bases and J by 10 bases, with 11 bases between them. Germline V gene lookup returns CDR1 LGHNA and CDR2 YSLEER. The CDR3 reads CASSPRGQEQFF. The CDR3 DNA reads as TGCGCCAGCAGCCCCCGTGGCCAAGAGCAGTTCTTC.

The rearrangement uses TRBV27 and TRBJ1-5; D gene ambiguous. This CDR3 has 14 amino acids. The germline gives CDR1 MNHEY, CDR2 SMNVEV (reference sequence). V was pared by 5 bases and J by 7 bases, with 15 bases between. CDR3 DNA sequence: TGTGCCAGCAGTACTCGGGATCAGTACCAGCCCCAGCATTTT. Translating gives CASSTRDQYQPQHF.